This T cell receptor (beta chain) originates from a study of T cell changes during pregnancy in multiple sclerosis. Trimming took off 1 base at V and 8 bases at J, with 21 bases between the two ends. The germline gives CDR1 LGHNA, CDR2 YNFKEQ. The CDR3 is made up of 17 amino acids. Assay: immunoSEQ multiplex PCR; the TCRdb copy retains only in-frame clones and omits some. This sample yields 70,000 to 100,000 clones, of which about 94% are seen a single time; around 1.4% belongs to the top ten. The source of this sequence is a female donor in good health, enrolled as a control in a pregnancy study. The sample in question was peripheral blood, obtained in the third trimester of pregnancy. This chain connects TRBV4-2 to TRBJ2-1; tentatively, D is TRBD2 (5 bases). This CDR3 is CASSQGVGGWTEDEQFF. The CDR3, as DNA: TGTGCCAGCAGCCAAGGGGTAGGCGGGTGGACTGAGGATGAGCAGTTCTTC.